This T cell receptor beta chain was sequenced for a study of T cell changes during pregnancy in multiple sclerosis. From germline, CDR1 is SGDLS and CDR2 YYNGEE. V dropped 4 bases and J dropped 0 bases, with 14 bases sitting between them. The CDR3 runs to 16 residues. TCRdb's table, derived via immunoSEQ multiplex PCR, lists solely in-frame clones and lacks some. The sample has about 46,000 clones, roughly 90% seen once. This clone was seen just once. The rearrangement links TRBV9 to TRBJ2-1, with D tentatively TRBD2 (6 bases). This TCR was sampled from a female donor with multiple sclerosis, enrolled in a pregnancy study. Sequencing was performed on CD8+ T cells from peripheral blood mononuclear cells, taken in the second trimester of pregnancy. The CDR3 DNA reads as TGTGCCAGCAGCATTGGGACTGGGAGCTCCTACAATGAGCAGTTCTTC. Translating gives CASSIGTGSSYNEQFF.